This note documents a single TCR beta chain sequence. The CDR3 extends over 15 amino acids. Germline V gene lookup returns CDR1 MGHDK and CDR2 SYGVNS. Deletions cut 6 bases from V and 2 bases from J, with 16 bases between. This entry comes from a study of cytomegalovirus exposure and HLA in healthy donors. 13 Jbeta primers and 60 Vbeta primers were used for the PCR. The repertoire was sequenced with immunoSEQ multiplex PCR; TCRdb's copy has only in-frame clones and lacks some. The table records around 150,000 clones, roughly 80% of them present only once. The sequenced sample consisted of PBMCs. This TCR was recovered from a middle-aged man in good health and CMV-seropositive. The chain links TRBV25-1 to TRBJ1-2; TRBD1 might be the D (6 bases). The CDR3, as DNA: TGTGCCAGCAGCGCCGTCGGGGACAAAAACTATGGCTACACCTTC. It is translated as CASSAVGDKNYGYTF.